The following is a TCR beta chain sequence with its context. The sample holds many counts of this clonotype. Its antigen is unknown. Base qualities are not at hand, and no much larger clone is one base apart. This entry is derived from a study of identical twins (dated by TCRdb to about 2016). For the wider study: TCR alpha and beta repertoires from monozygotic twins, unrelated adults of various ages and cord blood were deep-sequenced to test whether fetal clonotypes persist. To rule out contamination, the twin experiments were replicated at different times with different library preparation protocols. What the study reported, not specific to this receptor: Invariant T cells such as MAIT and iNKT could partly confound zero-insertion analyses, although diverse VJ usage argued against such confounding for most clonotypes. Out-of-frame TCR alpha sequences shared between twins showed an excess of low generation-probability sequences compared with coincidental sharing between unrelated individuals. In monozygotic twins, out-of-frame TCR alpha sharing was systematically underestimated by recombination models, although the models agreed with sharing between unrelated individuals. The excess sharing between twins in beta out-of-frame sequences was weaker because fewer shared sequences reduced the signal-to-noise ratio. Fewer insertions were carried by abundant cord blood beta clonotypes, a similar but weaker trend appeared in young adult naive repertoires, and no such trend appeared in memory repertoires. Because the same donors could not be followed over many years, the conclusions depended on cross-sectional statistical analysis.

The CDR3 holds 17 amino acids from the cysteine to the phenylalanine. The sequence is cut down to CDR3 DNA, 51 bases in frame from base 1. Taken from the germline V gene (reference sequence), the CDR1 and CDR2 loops are LGHDT and YNNKEL. Between the V and J ends, shortened by 0 bases and 1 base respectively, the junction contains 13 bases. All donors were healthy Caucasians. Miltenyi CD45RO+ enrichment and human naive T-cell isolation kits were used to isolate memory (CD45RO+) and naive T cells from PBMC. Library prep was done by 5' RACE. The instrument was an Illumina HiSeq 2000. A universal primer binding site was introduced by template switching, and a unique molecular identifier was present in the final cDNA, enabling accurate counting of TCR cDNA molecules. Specific primers in the conserved constant-segment region were used to synthesize first-strand cDNA for the TCR alpha and beta chains. To control for contamination, every cDNA library carried two barcodes: a SMART-Mk sample barcode plus Illumina barcodes. TruSeq adapter sequences, together with Illumina sample barcodes, were added in two successive PCR steps. Sequencing of the TCR alpha and beta cDNA libraries was done on the Illumina HiSeq platform using custom primers. Per the authors' processing: Raw reads were processed with MiGEC to extract unique molecular identifiers, and MiXCR was used to determine CDR3 positions. For each individual, recombination models were inferred using an EM algorithm with the repgenHMM and IGoR tools. The analysis of shared clonotypes was done with the tcR package in R, with sharing normalized by the product of cloneset sizes. To study raw recombination without the effects of thymic and clonal selection, out-of-frame nonproductive sequences were analyzed. The public reads were run again by TCRdb, first through fastp at Q25 and then through MiXCR, and only productive beta chains were kept. CDR3 protein duplicates are merged, each entry listing the most common genes and DNA. TCRdb, rather than the study authors, made the V and J calls. Within this sample are some 96,000 distinct CDR3 sequences, with roughly 6% of them counted one time only. The top ten hold 12% of the sample.

The sample taken for sequencing was memory T cells sorted from blood. Explained via the paper, the cell subset or site label denotes: CD45RO+ enriched T cells. This clonotype was obtained from a woman aged 45-65 years in good health. The V and J genes are TRBV3-1 and TRBJ2-4; TRBD2 is a possible D gene, resting on 6 matching bases. CDR3 protein: CASSQERGGTAKNIQYF. The DNA reads as follows: TGTGCCAGCAGCCAAGAACGAGGCGGGACTGCCAAAAACATTCAGTACTTC.